This T cell receptor (beta chain) was sequenced in a study of OX40 agonist ivuxolimab in advanced cancers. Study overall: Ivuxolimab is a fully human IgG2 antibody that activates OX40 (CD134). Two patients with cutaneous melanoma and one with hepatocellular carcinoma, three in total, showed partial responses. Findings and limits, study-wide: Low normalized T-cell clonal expansion was additionally recorded for some nonresponders.

As for this clone: Its matching antigen is unknown.

TCRdb keeps only in-frame clones here, not all; method: immunoSEQ multiplex PCR. The sample has about 46,000 clones; about 91% are singletons. Sampling of blood occurred at baseline, cycle 4 day 1, and cycle 7 day 1. CDR1 SQVTM and CDR2 ANQGSEA come from the germline V gene. The CDR3 consists of 15 residues. With 2 bases clipped from V and 3 bases from J, the junction kept 3 bases outside the gene matches. V and J are TRBV29-1 and TRBJ2-1; 11 bases fit TRBD2. The sequenced sample was CD4+ or CD8+ T cells sorted from blood, obtained in a trial of the OX40 agonist ivuxolimab. The sequence derives from an adult with an advanced solid tumor such as melanoma, head and neck, liver or kidney cancer. The CDR3 here is CSVESLAGGYNEQFF. CDR3 bases: TGCAGCGTTGAAAGTCTAGCGGGGGGCTACAATGAGCAGTTCTTC.